This T cell receptor beta chain was observed in a study of cytomegalovirus exposure and HLA in healthy donors. Whole-study context: From donors who were HLA-typed, an early data release held around 80 million unique TCRs.

Study outcomes and limitations: Productive status was seen about 90% or about 30% of the time for most TCR beta V segments in an earlier analysis. The majority of TCR sequences were rare, yet some public TCRs appeared in many donors.

PCR used 60 Vbeta primers and 13 Jbeta primers. The method was immunoSEQ multiplex PCR; TCRdb's version includes in-frame clones alone and lacks a portion of them. Reported are around 25,000 clones; the ten largest clones contain roughly 18%. With V trimmed by 6 bases and J by 3 bases, 8 bases remained unmatched. The CDR3 covers 14 residues. Germline lookup yields CDR1 SQVTM and CDR2 ANQGSEA. A word on this clone: Its target is not known.

The rearrangement joins TRBV29-1 to TRBJ2-3; 8 bases align to TRBD1. Input material: PBMCs. This TCR came from a male donor in good health and CMV-seropositive. CDR3 region: CSVAGTGLTDTQYF. The CDR3 DNA sequence: TGCAGCGTCGCCGGGACAGGTTTAACAGATACGCAGTATTTT.